The table lists the clone carrying this T cell receptor beta chain with a few counts. The antigen is not known. The data were taken from a study of T cells after yellow fever vaccination. Study-wide points: High-abundance clonotypes from the bulk population could contaminate FACS-sorted repertoires.

With 7 bases clipped from V and 6 bases from J, the junction kept 7 bases outside the gene matches. The length of the CDR3 is 13 residues. Germline V gene sequence: CDR1 SQVTM, CDR2 ANQGSEA. Using its own MiXCR run on the 5' RACE reads, TCRdb lists one record per CDR3 protein. Here the sample spans 400,000 or so distinct CDR3 sequences, approximately 10% being singletons. The J gene is TRBJ1-4, the V gene TRBV29-1; 8 nucleotides align to TRBD1. This sequence was found in a man younger than 35 who received the YFV17D yellow fever vaccine. The specimen was PBMCs, collected on the day of the first yellow fever vaccination. The CDR3 protein is CSATRGQDEKLFF. The DNA for the CDR3 is TGCAGCGCGACCAGGGGGCAAGATGAAAAACTGTTTTTT.